Listed here are 22 T cell receptor beta chains from one sample, sequenced in a study of breast tumors, draining lymph nodes, adjacent tissues. Each CDR3 protein is one row after TCRdb ran MiXCR on the multiplex PCR reads. The sample holds over 10,000 distinct CDR3 sequences, about three quarters seen once. The sequenced sample consisted of tumor-adjacent breast tissue. Source of these receptors: a female donor with breast cancer. Some clones in this sample may be carry-over from other donors' samples.

The gene calls are TRBV2 and TRBJ2-5; TRBD2 aligns across 12 bases. The CDR3 runs 16 residues. The V gene's germline CDR1 is SNHLY and CDR2 FYNNEI. Losses at the gene ends were 5 bases for V and 2 bases for J; bases not matched to a gene: 6. CDR3 DNA: TGTGCCAGCAGTTTTCGGACTAGCGGGGCTCAAGAGACCCAGTACTTC. Encoded protein: CASSFRTSGAQETQYF.

The rearrangement uses TRBV11-3 and TRBJ1-1; D is unresolved. Germline V CDR1 and CDR2: SGHNT, YENEEA. Trimming shortened V by 2 bases and J by 1 base, and 17 bases separated the two germline ends. CDR3 size: 17 residues. In nucleotides, the CDR3 is TGTGCCAGCAGCTTAAGGCCGCGGGTTAATGCGAACACTGAAGCTTTCTTT. Its translation: CASSLRPRVNANTEAFF.

The rearrangement joins TRBV20-1 to TRBJ1-4, with no clear D. Germline lookup yields CDR1 DFQATT and CDR2 SNEGSKA (reference sequence). Trimming removed 4 bases from V and 0 bases from J, with 6 bases in between. CDR3 length: 13 residues. DNA for the CDR3: TGCAGTGCTAACGCCGCAACTAATGAAAAACTGTTTTTT. It translates to CSANAATNEKLFF.

The rearrangement links TRBV20-1 to TRBJ1-6, with 8 bases lining up with TRBD1. The CDR3 length is 16 residues. Germline loops: CDR1 DFQATT, CDR2 SNEGSKA (reference sequence). The V and J ends lost 3 bases and 3 bases, in that order; junction bases with no gene match: 7. The CDR3: CSASSQGAFYNSPLHF. CDR3 coding DNA: TGCAGTGCTAGTTCCCAGGGGGCTTTCTATAATTCACCCCTCCACTTT.

The J gene is TRBJ2-2, the V gene TRBV29-1; D might be TRBD1 (5 bases). Germline loops: CDR1 SQVTM, CDR2 ANQGSEA. This CDR3 has 15 amino acids. Trimming removed 4 bases at V and 6 bases at J, with 18 bases between. Written as DNA, the CDR3 is TGCAGCGTTGGCGGACATCAAAAAGGGTCCGGGGAGCTGTTTTTT. Encoded protein: CSVGGHQKGSGELFF.

The genes are TRBV18 and TRBJ2-3, with D uncertain. Per germline, CDR1 KGHSH and CDR2 LQKENI. The CDR3 runs to 13 residues. Trimming removed 6 bases at V and 5 bases at J, with 12 bases between. This CDR3 is CASSHQVGDTQYF. In nucleotides, the CDR3 is TGTGCCAGCTCTCATCAGGTGGGAGATACGCAGTATTTT.

This chain connects TRBV7-9 to TRBJ1-3, with 9 bases aligning to TRBD1. Germline CDR1 reads SEHNR; CDR2 reads FQNEAQ (reference sequence). The CDR3 is 16 amino acids. The V segment lost 4 bases and the J segment 5 bases; nucleotides outside the gene matches: 9. The CDR3 protein is CASSSQTGGFRNTIYF. The CDR3 DNA follows: TGTGCCAGCAGCTCGCAGACAGGGGGTTTCAGAAACACCATATATTTT. The entire variable domain, with the rest obtained from reference TRBV7-9 and TRBJ1-3, is as follows: DTGVSQNPRHKITKRGQNVTFRCDPISEHNRLYWYRQTLGQGPEFLTYFQNEAQLEKSRLLSDRFSAERPKGSFSTLEIQRTEQGDSAMYLCASSSQTGGFRNTIYFGEGSWLTVV.

The chain recombines TRBV7-6 with TRBJ2-7; the match to TRBD2 covers 7 bases. The CDR3 is 16 residues long. The junction had 6 bases not matched to a gene; V was cut back by 1 base and J by 0 bases. Germline CDR1 SGHVS, CDR2 FNYEAQ. The CDR3 bases are TGTGCCAGCAGCTTAGGGGGCGGGGGTTCCTCCTACGAGCAGTACTTC. This encodes CASSLGGGGSSYEQYF.

V usage is TRBV19 and J usage is TRBJ1-6; D might be TRBD1 (6 bases). CDR1 and CDR2 (germline): LNHDA, SQIVND (reference sequence). Trimming shortened V by 5 bases and J by 11 bases, and 10 bases separated the two germline ends. This CDR3 contains 12 residues. CDR3 nucleotide sequence: TGTGCCAGTAGTCCTCCAGGGGCACCCCTCCACTTT. Translating it yields CASSPPGAPLHF.

V is TRBV12-3 or TRBV12-4 and J is TRBJ2-7, with D uncertain. The CDR3 totals 12 residues. V lost 5 bases to trimming and J lost 0 bases, with 5 bases between them. The CDR3 DNA is TGTGCCAGCAGTCGGAGCTCCTACGAGCAGTACTTC. This gives the protein CASSRSSYEQYF.

The gene calls are TRBV11-3 and TRBJ1-6; TRBD1 matches at 9 bases. This CDR3 comprises 17 residues. Germline V lookup: CDR1 SGHNT, CDR2 YENEEA. Germline trimming cut 4 bases from V and 6 bases from J; bases unmatched to any gene: 10. CDR3 in DNA: TGTGCCAGCAGCTCCCAGGACAGGGGAGTCCGTAATTCACCCCTCCACTTT. It encodes CASSSQDRGVRNSPLHF.

The chain employs TRBV6-9 and TRBJ2-7, with TRBD2 matching 9 bases. The V gene end was trimmed by 6 bases and the J gene end by 7 bases; junction bases not matched to a gene: 16. The CDR3 covers 16 residues. In germline, CDR1 is MNHGY, CDR2 SVAAGI. The CDR3 is CASSQTPVAGGREQYF. The CDR3 DNA is TGTGCCAGCAGCCAGACCCCGGTGGCGGGGGGGAGGGAGCAGTACTTC.

The sample holds many counts of this clonotype. This chain uses TRBV19 with TRBJ2-1, with 10 positions matching TRBD2. This CDR3 is built from 17 residues. Trimming at V came to 4 bases and at J to 4 bases, leaving 10 bases not matched to a gene. Germline values: CDR1 LNHDA, CDR2 SQIVND (reference sequence). The CDR3 is CASSNERTSGAYNEQFF. The CDR3 nucleotides read TGTGCCAGTAGTAACGAAAGGACTAGCGGAGCTTACAATGAGCAGTTCTTC.

By frequency in the sample, this clonotype is medium-sized. The chain recombines TRBV2 with TRBJ1-4; D unclear. The CDR3 is made up of 14 amino acids. V was pared by 2 bases and J by 7 bases, with 11 bases between. The germline V gene has CDR1 SNHLY and CDR2 FYNNEI. The CDR3 DNA reads TGTGCCAGCAGTGAACAGGCTGACGCTGAAAAACTGTTTTTT. This gives the protein CASSEQADAEKLFF.

The V gene is TRBV6-1, the J gene TRBJ1-4; D unclear. V gave up 2 bases and J gave up 0 bases, with 10 bases separating them. Germline V lookup: CDR1 MNHNS, CDR2 SASEGT. This CDR3 has 16 residues. The CDR3 is CASSEMFGATNEKLFF. In DNA, the CDR3 is TGTGCCAGCAGTGAAATGTTTGGGGCAACTAATGAAAAACTGTTTTTT.

This clonotype was counted many times. The V call is TRBV19, the J call TRBJ2-2; D might be TRBD2 (6 bases). In germline, CDR1 is LNHDA, CDR2 SQIVND (reference sequence). The CDR3 loop spans 13 amino acids. Trimming stripped 8 bases from V and 5 bases from J, with 12 bases between. Here the CDR3 DNA reads TGTGCCAGTCGGCTTGGGGGGACCGGGGAGCTGTTTTTT. Translating gives CASRLGGTGELFF.

This chain links TRBV4-2 with TRBJ2-1; D unclear. V was clipped by 1 base and J by 5 bases, with 3 bases between them. Germline lookup yields CDR1 LGHNA and CDR2 YNFKEQ. The CDR3 extends over 12 amino acids. The CDR3 region is CASSQVNNEQFF. The CDR3 nucleotides read TGTGCCAGCAGCCAAGTCAACAATGAGCAGTTCTTC.

This chain links TRBV24-1 with TRBJ2-1; 14 nucleotides align to TRBD2. This CDR3 spans 16 amino acids. Germline lookup yields CDR1 KGHDR and CDR2 SFDVKD. The J segment lost 7 bases and the V segment lost 2 bases, leaving 3 bases of the junction unmatched. CDR3 DNA: TGTGCCACCAGTGATTCGGGACTAGCGGGAGTAAATGAGCAGTTCTTC. This gives the protein CATSDSGLAGVNEQFF.

The chain joins TRBV11-2 to TRBJ2-3, with 11 bases identical to TRBD2. The CDR3 covers 15 residues. V lost 4 bases, J lost 5 bases, and 5 bases stayed unmatched. Germline-derived CDR1 and CDR2 are SGHAT and FQNNGV. The chain's CDR3 is CASSWLAGGRDTQYF. The CDR3 DNA reads as TGTGCCAGCAGCTGGTTAGCGGGAGGGAGAGATACGCAGTATTTT. Based on the CDR3 plus reference TRBV11-2 and TRBJ2-3, the full variable domain is EAGVAQSPRYKIIEKRQSVAFWCNPISGHATLYWYQQILGQGPKLLIQFQNNGVVDDSQLPKDRFSAERLKGVDSTLKIQPAKLEDSAVYLCASSWLAGGRDTQYFGPGTRLTVL.

This chain uses TRBV18 with TRBJ1-6; D call uncertain. CDR3 length: 15 amino acids. The germline V and J ends were trimmed by 6 bases and 6 bases, with 15 bases remaining between them. Germline-derived CDR1 and CDR2 are KGHSH and LQKENI. CDR3 sequence: CASSPYYDLNSPLHF. CDR3 bases: TGTGCCAGCTCTCCCTACTATGACCTTAATTCACCCCTCCACTTT.

This chain joins TRBV2 and TRBJ2-5; perhaps TRBD2 as D (6 bases). Trimming stripped 8 bases from V and 5 bases from J, with 12 bases between. Germline V gives CDR1 SNHLY, CDR2 FYNNEI. CDR3 size: 12 residues. CDR3 protein: CASRRGPETQYF. The CDR3, as DNA: TGTGCCAGCCGGAGGGGACCGGAGACCCAGTACTTC.

The rearrangement links TRBV6-4 to TRBJ2-2; D might be TRBD2 (5 bases). The V and J ends lost 1 base and 7 bases respectively, with 7 bases between them. CDR1 is MRHNA and CDR2 is SNTAGT in the germline V gene. The CDR3 totals 13 residues. This chain's CDR3 is CASSDYEGGELFF. In nucleotides, the CDR3 is TGTGCCAGCAGTGACTATGAGGGCGGGGAGCTGTTTTTT.